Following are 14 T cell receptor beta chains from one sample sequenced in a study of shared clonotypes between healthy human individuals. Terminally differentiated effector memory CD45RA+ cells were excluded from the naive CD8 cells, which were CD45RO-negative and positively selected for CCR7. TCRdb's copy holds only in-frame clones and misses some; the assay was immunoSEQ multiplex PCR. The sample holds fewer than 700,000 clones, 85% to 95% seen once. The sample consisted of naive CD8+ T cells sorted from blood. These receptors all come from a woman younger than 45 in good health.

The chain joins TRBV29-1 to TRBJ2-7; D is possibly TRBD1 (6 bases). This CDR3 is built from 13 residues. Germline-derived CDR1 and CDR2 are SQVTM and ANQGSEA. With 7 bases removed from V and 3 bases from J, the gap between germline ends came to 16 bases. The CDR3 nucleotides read TGCAGCGCCGATCGCGACAGGTGCTACGAGCAGTACTTC. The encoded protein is CSADRDRCYEQYF.

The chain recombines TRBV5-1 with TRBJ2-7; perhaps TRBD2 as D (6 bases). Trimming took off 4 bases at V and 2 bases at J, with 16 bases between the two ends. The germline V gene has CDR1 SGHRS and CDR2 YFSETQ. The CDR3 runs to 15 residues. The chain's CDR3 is CASSQPGLSPYEQYF. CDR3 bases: TGCGCCAGCAGCCAGCCGGGACTTTCCCCCTACGAGCAGTACTTC. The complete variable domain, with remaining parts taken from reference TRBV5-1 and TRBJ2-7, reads KAGVTQTPRYLIKTRGQQVTLSCSPISGHRSVSWYQQTPGQGLQFLFEYFSETQRNKGNFPGRFSGRQFSNSRSEMNVSTLELGDSALYLCASSQPGLSPYEQYFGPGTRLTVT.

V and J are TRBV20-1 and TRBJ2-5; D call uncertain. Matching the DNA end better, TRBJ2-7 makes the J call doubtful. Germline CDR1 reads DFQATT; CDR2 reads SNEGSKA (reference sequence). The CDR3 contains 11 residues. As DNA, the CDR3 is TGCAGTGCTAGAGTCGTGTTCGAGCAGTACTTC. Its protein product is CSARVVFEQYF.

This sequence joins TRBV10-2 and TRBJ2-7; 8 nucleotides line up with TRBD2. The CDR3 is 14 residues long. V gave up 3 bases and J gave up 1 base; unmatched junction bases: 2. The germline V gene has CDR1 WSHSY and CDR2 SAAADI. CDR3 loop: CASSDLAGSYEQYF. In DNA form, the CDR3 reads TGCGCCAGCAGTGACTTAGCGGGGTCCTACGAGCAGTACTTC.

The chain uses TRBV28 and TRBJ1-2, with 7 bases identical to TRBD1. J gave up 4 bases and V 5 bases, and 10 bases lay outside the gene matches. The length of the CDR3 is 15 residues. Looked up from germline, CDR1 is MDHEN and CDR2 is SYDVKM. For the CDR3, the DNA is TGTGCCAGCAGTCCTCCGGAGGGGGCCCTCTATGGCTACACCTTC. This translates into CASSPPEGALYGYTF.

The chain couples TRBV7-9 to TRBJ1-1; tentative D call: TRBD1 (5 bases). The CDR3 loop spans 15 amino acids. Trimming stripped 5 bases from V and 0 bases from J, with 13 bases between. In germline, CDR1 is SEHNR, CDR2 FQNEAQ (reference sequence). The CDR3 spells CASSTDSFMNTEAFF. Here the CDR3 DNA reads TGTGCCAGCAGCACAGACAGTTTTATGAACACTGAAGCTTTCTTT.

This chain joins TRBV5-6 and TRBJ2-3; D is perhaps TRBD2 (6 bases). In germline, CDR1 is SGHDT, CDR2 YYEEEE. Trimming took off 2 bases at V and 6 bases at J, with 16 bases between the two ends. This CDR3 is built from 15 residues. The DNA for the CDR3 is TGTGCCAGCAGCTTAGGGACTTCCCAGCTCGATACGCAGTATTTT. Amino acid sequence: CASSLGTSQLDTQYF.

CDR3 nucleotide sequence: TGTGCCAACATAGCGGAAAAACTGTTTTTT. Translating it yields CANIAEKLFF. V gene TRBV14 combines with J gene TRBJ1-4; D remains unclear. Trimming took off 10 bases at V and 8 bases at J, with 8 bases between the two ends. CDR3 length equals 10 residues. CDR1 is SGHDN, CDR2 FVKESK, per germline.

The CDR3 sequence is CATSPGTAVYEQYF. As DNA, the CDR3 is TGTGCCACCAGCCCCGGGACAGCGGTCTACGAGCAGTACTTC. The chain couples TRBV15 to TRBJ2-7; 7 bases agree with TRBD1. Unmatched junction bases numbered 7, after V lost 5 bases and J lost 3 bases. Germline values: CDR1 LNHNV, CDR2 YYDKDF (reference sequence). The CDR3 spans 14 residues. The full variable domain, its missing parts supplied by reference TRBV15 and TRBJ2-7, is DAMVIQNPRYQVTQFGKPVTLSCSQTLNHNVMYWYQQKSSQAPKLLFHYYDKDFNNEADTPDNFQSRRPNTSFCFLDIRSPGLGDTAMYLCATSPGTAVYEQYFGPGTRLTVT.

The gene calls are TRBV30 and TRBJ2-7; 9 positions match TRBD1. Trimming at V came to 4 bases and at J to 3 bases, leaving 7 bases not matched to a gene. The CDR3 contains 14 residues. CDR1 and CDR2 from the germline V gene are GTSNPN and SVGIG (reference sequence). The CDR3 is CAWTVGTGHYEQYF. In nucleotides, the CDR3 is TGTGCCTGGACCGTGGGGACAGGGCACTACGAGCAGTACTTC.

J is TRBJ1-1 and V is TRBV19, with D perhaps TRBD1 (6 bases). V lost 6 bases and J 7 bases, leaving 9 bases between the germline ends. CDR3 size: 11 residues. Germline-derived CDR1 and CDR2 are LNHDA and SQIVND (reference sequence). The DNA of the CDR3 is TGTGCCAGTAGGTTAGGGGGTGAAGCTTTCTTT. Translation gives CASRLGGEAFF.

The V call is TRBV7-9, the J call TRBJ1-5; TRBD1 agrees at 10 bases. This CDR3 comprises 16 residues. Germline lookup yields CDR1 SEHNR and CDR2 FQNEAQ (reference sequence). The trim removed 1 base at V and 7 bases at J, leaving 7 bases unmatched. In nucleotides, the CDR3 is TGTGCCAGCAGCTTAGGACAGGGACAGGGGAAACAGCCCCAGCATTTT. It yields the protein CASSLGQGQGKQPQHF.

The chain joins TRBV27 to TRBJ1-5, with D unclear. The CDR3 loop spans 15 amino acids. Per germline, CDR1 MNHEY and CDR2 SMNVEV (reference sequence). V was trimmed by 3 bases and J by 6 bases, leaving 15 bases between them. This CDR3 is CASSLRFGHRQPQHF. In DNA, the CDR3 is TGTGCCAGCAGTTTGCGTTTTGGCCATCGTCAGCCCCAGCATTTT.

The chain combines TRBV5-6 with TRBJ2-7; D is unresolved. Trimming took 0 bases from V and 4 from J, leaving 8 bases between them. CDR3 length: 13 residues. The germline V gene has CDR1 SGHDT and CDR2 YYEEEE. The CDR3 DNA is TGTGCCAGCAGCTTGGCCAGTGTTTACGAGCAGTACTTC. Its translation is CASSLASVYEQYF.